These 10 T cell receptor beta chains came from one sample sequenced in a study of a mutant IDH1 vaccine in newly diagnosed glioma. For these receptors, no antigen is known. The table came from immunoSEQ multiplex PCR; TCRdb's copy has only in-frame clones and leaves some out. Among around 30,000 clones listed, over 50% were seen once. Time point described: week 5, during vaccination. A 20-mer mutant IDH1 peptide at 300 ug was injected subcutaneously with topical imiquimod. This specimen was PBMCs, taken from a glioma patient whose treatment included an IDH1 peptide vaccine. These TCRs come from a woman aged 18-29 years with glioma.

This clone was counted only a few times. The rearrangement uses TRBV6-5 and TRBJ2-7, with a possible D match to TRBD1 (6 bases). V lost 7 bases to trimming and J lost 5 bases, with 21 bases between them. This CDR3 region has 15 residues. Germline V CDR1 and CDR2: MNHEY, SVGAGI. As DNA, the CDR3 is TGTGCCAGCACCGCACCCTCCGGACAGCCTAACGAGCAGTACTTC. As protein: CASTAPSGQPNEQYF.

This sequence joins TRBV19 and TRBJ1-2; 7 bases are a match to TRBD1. The germline V gene encodes CDR1 LNHDA and CDR2 SQIVND (reference sequence). J gave up 3 bases and V 6 bases, and 4 bases lay outside the gene matches. CDR3 size: 13 residues. CDR3 residues: CASSPRGDYGYTF. CDR3 in DNA: TGTGCCAGTAGCCCCAGGGGGGACTATGGCTACACCTTC.

The chain has TRBV28 and TRBJ1-1, with 11 nucleotides matching TRBD1. Germline V gene data show CDR1 as MDHEN and CDR2 as SYDVKM. This CDR3 region has 15 residues. With V trimmed by 5 bases and J by 7 bases, 9 bases remained unmatched. The CDR3 is CASSEWTGGVSEAFF. The CDR3 bases are TGTGCCAGCAGTGAATGGACAGGGGGCGTCAGTGAAGCTTTCTTT.

The chain links TRBV29-1 to TRBJ2-7; D ambiguous. CDR1 is SQVTM, CDR2 ANQGSEA, per germline. There are 12 residues in the CDR3. With 2 bases removed from V and 6 bases from J, the gap between germline ends came to 11 bases. CDR3 region: CSVEYGTGEQYF. The CDR3 DNA reads as TGCAGCGTTGAATACGGCACGGGCGAGCAGTACTTC.

The rearrangement uses TRBV29-1 and TRBJ2-2; no clear D. This CDR3 is built from 14 residues. V shed 0 bases and J shed 1 base, with 6 bases lying between them. The V gene's germline CDR1 is SQVTM and CDR2 ANQGSEA. The CDR3, as DNA: TGCAGCGTTGAAGAGGACGGGAACACCGGGGAGCTGTTTTTT. Translated, it gives CSVEEDGNTGELFF.

This chain uses TRBV7-2 with TRBJ2-6, with D perhaps TRBD1 or TRBD2 (5 bases each). The CDR3 consists of 17 residues. Looked up from germline, CDR1 is SGHTA and CDR2 is FQGNSA. V lost 5 bases and J lost 0, with 14 bases in between. CDR3: CASSLTPGASGANVLTF. CDR3 DNA: TGTGCCAGCAGCCTTACTCCCGGGGCCTCTGGGGCCAACGTCCTGACTTTC.

V and J are TRBV28 and TRBJ1-2; perhaps TRBD1 as D (5 bases). The V gene lost 2 bases and the J gene lost 7 bases, with 17 bases spanning the gap. CDR3 length: 15 amino acids. CDR1 is MDHEN, CDR2 SYDVKM, per germline. The CDR3 sequence: CASSLAPAQGGGYTF. The CDR3 nucleotides are TGTGCCAGCAGTTTAGCCCCGGCCCAGGGCGGTGGCTACACCTTC.

The rearrangement links TRBV28 to TRBJ1-4; D gene unclear. CDR1 and CDR2 from the germline V gene are MDHEN and SYDVKM. The CDR3 has 18 amino acids. V lost 2 bases to trimming and J lost 4 bases, with 20 bases between them. In DNA, the CDR3 is TGTGCCAGCAGTTTAAAACTTAAGAACAGCGCCTATAATGAAAAACTGTTTTTT. Its protein product is CASSLKLKNSAYNEKLFF.

The chain combines TRBV28 with TRBJ2-1, with 10 positions matching TRBD2. The trim removed 6 bases at V and 0 bases at J, leaving 2 bases unmatched. In germline, CDR1 is MDHEN, CDR2 SYDVKM. The CDR3 spans 15 residues. Here the CDR3 DNA reads TGTGCCAGCAGGTCTAGCGGGAGCTCCTACAATGAGCAGTTCTTC. The encoded protein is CASRSSGSSYNEQFF.

In its sample, this clone was seen a few times. V usage is TRBV19 and J usage is TRBJ2-1; 9 nucleotides match TRBD2. This CDR3 has 15 amino acids. The junction had 5 bases not matched to a gene; V was cut back by 6 bases and J by 2 bases. CDR1 LNHDA and CDR2 SQIVND come from the germline V gene (reference sequence). The CDR3 bases are TGTGCCAGTAGGGTTAGCGGGGGAGCCTACAATGAGCAGTTCTTC. Translation gives CASRVSGGAYNEQFF.